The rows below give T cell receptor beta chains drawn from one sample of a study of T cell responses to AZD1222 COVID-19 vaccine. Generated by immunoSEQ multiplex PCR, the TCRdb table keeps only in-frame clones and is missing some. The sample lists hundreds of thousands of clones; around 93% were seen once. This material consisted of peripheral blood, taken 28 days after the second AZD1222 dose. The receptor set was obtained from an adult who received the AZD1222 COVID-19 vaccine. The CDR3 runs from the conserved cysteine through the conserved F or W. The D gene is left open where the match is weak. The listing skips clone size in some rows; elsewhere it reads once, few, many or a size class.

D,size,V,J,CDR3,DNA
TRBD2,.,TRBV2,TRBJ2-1,CASSEMGGTPGEQFF,TGTGCCAGCAGTGAAATGGGGGGGACGCCCGGTGAGCAGTTCTTC
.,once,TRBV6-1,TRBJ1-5,CASSEARLFDSYSNQPQHF,TGTGCCAGCAGTGAAGCGAGACTTTTCGACAGTTATAGCAATCAGCCCCAGCATTTT
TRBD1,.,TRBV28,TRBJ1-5,CASSYIGTGGNQPQHF,TGTGCCAGCAGTTATATCGGGACAGGGGGCAATCAGCCCCAGCATTTT
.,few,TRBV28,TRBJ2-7,CASSRPWDNEQYF,TGTGCCAGCAGTAGGCCCTGGGATAACGAGCAGTACTTC
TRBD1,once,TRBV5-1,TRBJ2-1,CASSSGTGGLYGLF,TGCGCCAGCAGCTCCGGGACAGGGGGTCTCTACGGGCTCTTC
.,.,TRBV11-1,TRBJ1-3,CASSPKDWGNTIYF,TGTGCCAGCAGCCCGAAGGACTGGGGAAACACCATATATTTT
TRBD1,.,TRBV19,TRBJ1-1,CASRTSGGARTEAFF,TGTGCCAGTAGAACCTCAGGGGGAGCTAGGACTGAAGCTTTCTTT
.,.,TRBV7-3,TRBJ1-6,CASSLLYNSPLHF,TGTGCCAGCAGCTTACTCTATAATTCACCCCTCCACTTT
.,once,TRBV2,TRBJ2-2,CASRRYTGELFF,TGTGCCAGCCGACGTTACACCGGGGAGCTGTTTTTT
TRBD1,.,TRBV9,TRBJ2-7,CASSVGTGGNYEQYF,TGTGCCAGCAGCGTGGGGACAGGAGGTAACTACGAGCAGTACTTC
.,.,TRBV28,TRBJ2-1,CASSLLRLLSEQFF,TGTGCCAGCAGTTTACTGCGACTGTTGAGTGAGCAGTTCTTC
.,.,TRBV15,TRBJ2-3,CATSRDTGHTDTQYF,TGTGCCACCAGCAGAGACACGGGTCACACAGATACGCAGTATTTT